This TCR beta chain was recovered during a study of blood T cell repertoires in COVID-19. In the study overall: Spain, Italy and the United States supplied samples that represented acute and convalescent COVID-19.

In the authors' methods: Reference gene primer amplification gave estimated nucleated cell counts. Produced via immunoSEQ multiplex PCR; TCRdb's table is partial and in-frame only. V, J and clone size are those of that table, while D and trimming were read from the DNA. The sample lists approximately 150,000 clones, around 80% occurring once. Which cohort a participant joined came from the clinical history participants gave. Donors in Cohort 3 who had recovered were those with two negative PCRs, healthcare professional clearance, or resolution of their symptoms. The TCR comes from a man aged 35 to 55 who had recovered from COVID-19. Material: PBMCs or T cells enriched from blood (not recorded which).

CDR3 DNA: TGCAGCGGACTAGCAAATACCGGGGAGCTGTTTTTT. Its protein product is CSGLANTGELFF. J is TRBJ2-2 and V is TRBV29-1, with TRBD2 identical over 7 bases. The CDR3 contains 12 residues. Germline loops: CDR1 SQVTM, CDR2 ANQGSEA. V gave up 7 bases and J gave up 5 bases; unmatched junction bases: 4.